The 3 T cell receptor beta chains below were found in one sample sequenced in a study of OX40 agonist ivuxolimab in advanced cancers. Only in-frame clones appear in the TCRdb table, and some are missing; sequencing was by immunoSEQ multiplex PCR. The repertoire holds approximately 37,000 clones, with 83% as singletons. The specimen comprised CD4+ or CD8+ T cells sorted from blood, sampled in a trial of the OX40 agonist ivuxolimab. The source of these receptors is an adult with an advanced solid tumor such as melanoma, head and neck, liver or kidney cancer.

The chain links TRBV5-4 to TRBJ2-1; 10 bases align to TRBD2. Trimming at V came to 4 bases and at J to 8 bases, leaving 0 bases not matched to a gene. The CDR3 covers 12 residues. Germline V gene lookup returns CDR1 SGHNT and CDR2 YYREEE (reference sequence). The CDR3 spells CASSGLADEQFF. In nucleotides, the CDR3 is TGTGCCAGCAGCGGACTAGCGGATGAGCAGTTCTTC.

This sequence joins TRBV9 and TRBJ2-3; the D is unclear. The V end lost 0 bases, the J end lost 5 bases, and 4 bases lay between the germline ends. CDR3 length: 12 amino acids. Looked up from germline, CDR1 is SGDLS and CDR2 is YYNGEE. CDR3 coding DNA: TGTGCCAGCAGCGTAGAGGGAGATACGCAGTATTTT. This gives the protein CASSVEGDTQYF.

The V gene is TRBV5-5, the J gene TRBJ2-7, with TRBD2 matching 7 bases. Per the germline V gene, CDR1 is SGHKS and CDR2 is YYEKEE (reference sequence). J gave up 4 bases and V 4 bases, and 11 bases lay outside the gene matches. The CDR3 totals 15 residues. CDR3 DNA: TGTGCCAGCAGCCTCGAAGGGAGGGGAGGGTACGAGCAGTACTTC. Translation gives CASSLEGRGGYEQYF. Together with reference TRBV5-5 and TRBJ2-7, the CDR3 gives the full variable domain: DAGVTQSPTHLIKTRGQQVTLRCSPISGHKSVSWYQQVLGQGPQFIFQYYEKEERGRGNFPDRFSARQFPNYSSELNVNALLLGDSALYLCASSLEGRGGYEQYFGPGTRLTVT.